This T cell receptor (beta chain) was captured by sequencing in a study of blood T cell repertoires in COVID-19. Whole-study context: Acute-phase and convalescent COVID-19 samples originated in the United States, Italy and Spain.

Seattle cases were enrolled at active infection and followed longitudinally. The germline gives CDR1 MNHEY, CDR2 SMNVEV (reference sequence). V dropped 1 base and J dropped 6; count of bases not matched to a gene: 1. This CDR3 spans 13 amino acids. Sequencing used immunoSEQ multiplex PCR; TCRdb keeps in-frame clones, though not all of them. Of 150,000 to 200,000 clones listed, 82% are singletons. The genes are TRBV27 and TRBJ1-1; 8 bases agree with TRBD1. Sequencing was performed on peripheral blood. The sequence was obtained from a woman in her sixties with COVID-19, enrolled during active disease. The CDR3 DNA is TGTGCCAGCAGTTTATACAGGGGGGCTGAAGCTTTCTTT. This codes for CASSLYRGAEAFF.